Listed here are 21 T cell receptor beta chains from one sample, sequenced in a study of cytomegalovirus exposure and HLA in healthy donors. Primers: 60 Vbeta forward and 13 Jbeta reverse. Assay: immunoSEQ multiplex PCR; the TCRdb copy retains only in-frame clones and omits some. This table holds about 150,000 clones, around 79% found once. The material sequenced was PBMCs. Receptors originate from a young man in good health and CMV-seropositive.

The chain joins TRBV27 to TRBJ2-7, with 7 bases lining up with TRBD1. This CDR3 region has 14 residues. Losses at the gene ends were 6 bases for V and 1 base for J; bases not matched to a gene: 6. Per germline, CDR1 MNHEY and CDR2 SMNVEV (reference sequence). In nucleotides, the CDR3 is TGTGCCAGCAGAAGGCCAGGGGGTTCCTACGAGCAGTACTTC. Its translation is CASRRPGGSYEQYF.

In nucleotides, the CDR3 is TGTGCCAGCAGCCGACCCCCAGGGACTAGCGGAGAGACCCAGTACTTC. It codes for CASSRPPGTSGETQYF. The chain uses TRBV27 and TRBJ2-5, with 11 bases fitting TRBD2. The junction had 10 bases not matched to a gene; V was cut back by 6 bases and J by 4 bases. Germline values: CDR1 MNHEY, CDR2 SMNVEV (reference sequence). The length of the CDR3 is 16 residues.

A few counts support this clone. The chain recombines TRBV6-5 with TRBJ1-5; no reliable D call. Deletions cut 8 bases from V and 3 bases from J, with 11 bases between. This CDR3 region has 13 residues. CDR1 is MNHEY, CDR2 SVGAGI, per germline. The CDR3: CASRTDYNQPQHF. CDR3 sequence (DNA): TGTGCCAGCCGAACAGATTACAATCAGCCCCAGCATTTT.

This sequence joins TRBV6-5 and TRBJ2-1; D unclear. Germline V lookup: CDR1 MNHEY, CDR2 SVGAGI. The length of the CDR3 is 14 residues. The V gene lost 6 bases and the J gene lost 0 bases, with 9 bases spanning the gap. CDR3 DNA sequence: TGTGCCAGCAGAAGTCTTAGCTCCTACAATGAGCAGTTCTTC. Residues: CASRSLSSYNEQFF.

About this clone itself: An end of the junction does not agree with germline; a read error may underlie this. V and J are TRBV7-8 and TRBJ1-2; tentative D call: TRBD1 (5 bases). CDR3 size: 14 residues. The germline V gene encodes CDR1 SGHVS and CDR2 FQNEAQ. The CDR3 coding sequence is TGTGCCAGCAGCGGCCCAAGACAGCACTACGGCTACACCTTC. Amino acids: CASSGPRQHYGYTF.

The chain joins TRBV29-1 to TRBJ2-3, with TRBD1 identical over 10 bases. The CDR3 sequence is 15 residues long. Unmatched junction bases numbered 10, after V lost 8 bases and J lost 2 bases. From germline, CDR1 is SQVTM and CDR2 ANQGSEA. CDR3 region: CSTNSGTGVTDTQYF. The CDR3 coding sequence is TGCAGCACGAATTCCGGGACAGGGGTCACAGATACGCAGTATTTT.

The chain links TRBV5-4 to TRBJ2-5, with 7 bases fitting TRBD1. The CDR3 covers 15 residues. Germline V CDR1 and CDR2: SGHNT, YYREEE (reference sequence). V shed 3 bases, J shed 5 bases, and the junction held 10 bases outside the gene matches. This CDR3 is CASSSDRFGGETQYF. In nucleotides, the CDR3 is TGTGCCAGCAGCTCGGACAGGTTCGGCGGTGAGACCCAGTACTTC.

This clone has a single count. The V and J genes are TRBV27 and TRBJ2-2, with D hard to call. V lost 2 bases and J lost 1, with 2 bases in between. The CDR3 has 13 residues. The V gene's germline CDR1 is MNHEY and CDR2 SMNVEV (reference sequence). CDR3 amino acids: CASSLLNTGELFF. The CDR3 DNA reads TGTGCCAGCAGTTTACTGAACACCGGGGAGCTGTTTTTT.

This chain links TRBV6-5 with TRBJ2-7, with 8 bases identical to TRBD2. Germline lookup yields CDR1 MNHEY and CDR2 SVGAGI. The CDR3 length is 13 residues. The junction had 1 base not matched to a gene; V was cut back by 2 bases and J by 4 bases. The chain's CDR3 is CASSYPGGYEQYF. The DNA of the CDR3 is TGTGCCAGCAGTTACCCGGGGGGGTACGAGCAGTACTTC.

V is TRBV11-2 and J is TRBJ2-7; D gene ambiguous. Trimming removed 1 base from V and 2 bases from J, with 6 bases in between. Germline V gives CDR1 SGHAT, CDR2 FQNNGV. The CDR3 runs 13 residues. CDR3 sequence: CASSLGTTYEQYF. The CDR3 DNA reads TGTGCCAGCAGCTTAGGCACTACCTACGAGCAGTACTTC.

This clone was detected only a few times. The rearrangement joins TRBV7-9 to TRBJ2-1; 9 bases are shared with TRBD1. After removal of 5 bases from V and 4 bases from J, the junction contained 6 bases not matched to a gene. Germline V gene data show CDR1 as SEHNR and CDR2 as FQNEAQ (reference sequence). This CDR3 contains 15 residues. CDR3 DNA: TGTGCCAGCAGCGATGACAGGGGGGGGTACAATGAGCAGTTCTTC. The encoded protein is CASSDDRGGYNEQFF.

The CDR3 region is CASSLGQGAAGANVLTF. CDR3 bases: TGCGCCAGCAGCTTGGGACAGGGGGCGGCTGGGGCCAACGTCCTGACTTTC. This sequence joins TRBV5-1 and TRBJ2-6, with 10 bases that match TRBD1. V shed 0 bases and J 2 bases; nucleotides not matched to a gene: 2. The length of the CDR3 is 17 residues. Per germline, CDR1 SGHRS and CDR2 YFSETQ.

The rearrangement links TRBV18 to TRBJ1-2, with 12 bases identical to TRBD1. The V and J ends lost 5 bases and 8 bases, in that order; junction bases with no gene match: 6. The CDR3 extends over 14 amino acids. Per germline, CDR1 KGHSH and CDR2 LQKENI. The CDR3 loop reads CASSSGTGGWGYTF. In DNA, the CDR3 is TGTGCCAGCTCATCAGGGACAGGGGGCTGGGGCTACACCTTC.

This chain joins TRBV6-1 and TRBJ1-1; D gene ambiguous. Germline CDR1 reads MNHNS; CDR2 reads SASEGT. The CDR3 contains 14 residues. Trimming cost V 2 bases and J 3 bases, with 10 bases left between them. The CDR3 loop reads CASSETRRDTEAFF. CDR3 in DNA: TGTGCCAGCAGTGAAACCCGGCGGGACACTGAAGCTTTCTTT.

The chain is built from TRBV30 and TRBJ1-1; no reliable D call. Germline-derived CDR1 and CDR2 are GTSNPN and SVGIG (reference sequence). The CDR3 is made up of 12 amino acids. CDR3 residues: CAEGQGRSEAFF. The DNA for the CDR3 is TGTGCTGAAGGCCAAGGGAGATCTGAAGCTTTCTTT. Full variable domain (outside the CDR3, taken from reference TRBV30 and TRBJ1-1): SQTIHQWPATLVQPVGSPLSLECTVEGTSNPNLYWYRQAAGRGLQLLFYSVGIGQISSEVPQNLSASRPQDRQFILSSKKLLLSDSGFYLCAEGQGRSEAFFGQGTRLTVV.

This rearrangement joins TRBV7-9 to TRBJ1-5; TRBD1 might be the D (5 bases). The V gene lost 4 bases and the J gene lost 4 bases, with 11 bases spanning the gap. Germline CDR1 SEHNR, CDR2 FQNEAQ (reference sequence). The CDR3 sequence is 14 residues long. For the CDR3, the DNA is TGTGCCAGCAGCTGGGGGGGGGAGAATCAGCCCCAGCATTTT. Amino acid sequence: CASSWGGENQPQHF.

V is TRBV28 and J is TRBJ1-2; maybe TRBD1 (5 bases). The V gene lost 5 bases and the J gene lost 2 bases, with 9 bases spanning the gap. This CDR3 contains 13 residues. Germline V gene lookup returns CDR1 MDHEN and CDR2 SYDVKM. DNA of the CDR3: TGTGCCAGCAGTCGGACACTCAACTATGGCTACACCTTC. It yields the protein CASSRTLNYGYTF.

The chain uses TRBV11-3 and TRBJ2-5; D remains unclear. The CDR3 is 12 residues long. Germline CDR1 is SGHNT and CDR2 is YENEEA. V lost 5 bases to trimming and J lost 7 bases, with 11 bases between them. As DNA, the CDR3 is TGTGCCAGCAGCCCGAATGGCGGGACCCAGTACTTC. It is translated as CASSPNGGTQYF.

The chain employs TRBV12-5 and TRBJ1-5, with TRBD1 matching over 8 bases. Germline loops: CDR1 LGHNT, CDR2 FRNRAP. The J segment lost 6 bases and the V segment lost 0 bases, leaving 1 base of the junction unmatched. This CDR3 has 14 amino acids. In DNA form, the CDR3 reads TGTGCTAGTGGTTTGGTACAGGGGGTTCAGCCCCAGCATTTT. Its protein product is CASGLVQGVQPQHF.

J is TRBJ1-1 and V is TRBV30; 7 bases are a match to TRBD1. The germline gives CDR1 GTSNPN, CDR2 SVGIG (reference sequence). The CDR3 is made up of 13 amino acids. V gave up 4 bases and J gave up 1 base; unmatched junction bases: 3. This CDR3 reads CAWTRDRNTEAFF. The CDR3, as DNA: TGTGCCTGGACCCGGGACAGGAACACTGAAGCTTTCTTT.

This chain connects TRBV9 to TRBJ2-7; 9 bases match TRBD1. The germline gives CDR1 SGDLS, CDR2 YYNGEE. CDR3 length equals 16 residues. The junction had 6 bases not matched to a gene; V was cut back by 0 bases and J by 2 bases. The CDR3 sequence is CASSVVPTGGAYEQYF. CDR3 nucleotides: TGTGCCAGCAGCGTAGTCCCGACAGGGGGGGCCTACGAGCAGTACTTC.